A single sample is the source of the 19 T cell receptor beta chains below, sequenced in a study of T cells in localized non-small cell lung cancer. The method was immunoSEQ multiplex PCR; TCRdb's version includes in-frame clones alone and lacks a portion of them. The data show a few thousand clones, about 18% seen once. This specimen was lung tumor tissue, taken before any cancer treatment. These receptors were taken from a man between 40 and 69 years old with stage I lung adenocarcinoma.

V gene TRBV5-1 combines with J gene TRBJ1-1, with 9 positions matching TRBD1. V shed 0 bases, J shed 4 bases, and the junction held 4 bases outside the gene matches. The V gene's germline CDR1 is SGHRS and CDR2 YFSETQ. The CDR3 is 15 residues long. The CDR3: CASSLEQGAITEAFF. The CDR3 bases are TGCGCCAGCAGCTTGGAACAGGGGGCCATCACTGAAGCTTTCTTT.

This clone was detected only a few times. The rearrangement uses TRBV9 and TRBJ2-3, with D possibly being TRBD2 (5 bases). The germline V and J ends were trimmed by 1 base and 0 bases, with 15 bases remaining between them. Germline V gives CDR1 SGDLS, CDR2 YYNGEE. CDR3 length equals 17 residues. The CDR3 reads CASSVLGNGGSTDTQYF. The CDR3 bases are TGTGCCAGCAGCGTACTGGGGAACGGCGGGAGCACAGATACGCAGTATTTT.

The chain couples TRBV15 to TRBJ2-1; 9 nucleotides agree with TRBD1. Germline CDR1 LNHNV, CDR2 YYDKDF (reference sequence). The CDR3 is 17 residues long. Losses at the gene ends were 1 base for V and 3 bases for J; bases not matched to a gene: 7. CDR3 sequence reads: CATSRVVRQGGYNEQFF. In nucleotides, the CDR3 is TGTGCCACCAGCAGAGTCGTGAGACAGGGGGGCTACAATGAGCAGTTCTTC.

This clone was detected a few times. This chain connects TRBV15 to TRBJ2-7; TRBD2 matches 7 bases. Germline CDR1 and CDR2: LNHNV and YYDKDF (reference sequence). The J segment lost 4 bases and the V segment lost 0 bases, leaving 6 bases of the junction unmatched. The CDR3 runs 15 residues. CDR3 in DNA: TGTGCCACCAGCAGAGAGGCTAGCGGACTTTACGAGCAGTACTTC. Amino acids: CATSREASGLYEQYF. The whole variable domain, remainder taken from reference TRBV15 and TRBJ2-7, is DAMVIQNPRYQVTQFGKPVTLSCSQTLNHNVMYWYQQKSSQAPKLLFHYYDKDFNNEADTPDNFQSRRPNTSFCFLDIRSPGLGDTAMYLCATSREASGLYEQYFGPGTRLTVT.

The V and J genes are TRBV18 and TRBJ2-1, with 9 bases aligning to TRBD2. The ends lost 1 base at V and 2 bases at J; junction bases unmatched: 9. This CDR3 has 18 amino acids. Germline CDR1 is KGHSH and CDR2 is LQKENI. CDR3 in amino acids: CASSPRAPSGGTYNEQFF. The DNA of the CDR3 is TGTGCCAGCTCACCACGGGCCCCCAGCGGGGGGACCTACAATGAGCAGTTCTTC. Variable domain in full (rest from reference TRBV18 and TRBJ2-1): NAGVMQNPRHLVRRRGQEARLRCSPMKGHSHVYWYRQLPEEGLKFMVYLQKENIIDESGMPKERFSAEFPKEGPSILRIQQVVRGDSAAYFCASSPRAPSGGTYNEQFFGPGTRLTVL.

This clone is medium-sized within its sample. The CDR3 spells CASSGGMNTEAFF. CDR3 nucleotide sequence: TGTGCCTCCTCGGGGGGAATGAACACTGAAGCTTTCTTT. The chain is built from TRBV6-8 and TRBJ1-1; D perhaps matches TRBD1 (5 bases). There are 13 residues in the CDR3. Germline V lookup: CDR1 MNHGY, CDR2 SAAAGT. The germline V and J ends were trimmed by 11 bases and 0 bases, with 13 bases remaining between them.

This clone was seen a few times. This chain connects TRBV11-3 to TRBJ2-1, with D unresolved. The germline V gene has CDR1 SGHNT and CDR2 YENEEA. The CDR3 spans 16 residues. The ends were cut back, 5 bases at V and 0 bases at J, with 14 bases in the middle. CDR3 loop: CASSLGSRSSYNEQFF. CDR3 DNA sequence: TGTGCCAGCAGCCTGGGGTCCCGAAGCTCCTACAATGAGCAGTTCTTC.

This clone turned up a few times. The genes are TRBV28 and TRBJ1-3; D ambiguous. V was clipped by 6 bases and J by 4 bases, with 7 bases between them. Germline CDR1 MDHEN, CDR2 SYDVKM. This CDR3 contains 12 residues. In DNA form, the CDR3 reads TGTGCCAGCAGGTGGTCCGGAAACACCATATATTTT. Translation: CASRWSGNTIYF.

The V gene is TRBV11-3, the J gene TRBJ2-5, with unresolved D. V dropped 1 base and J dropped 3 bases, with 9 bases sitting between them. Germline V gives CDR1 SGHNT, CDR2 YENEEA. This CDR3 contains 14 residues. CDR3 DNA sequence: TGTGCCAGCAGCTTAGGCGGATCTAAAGAGACCCAGTACTTC. This codes for CASSLGGSKETQYF.

The V call is TRBV9, the J call TRBJ1-2; D call uncertain. Germline loops: CDR1 SGDLS, CDR2 YYNGEE. This CDR3 comprises 14 residues. Deletions cut 5 bases from V and 6 bases from J, with 17 bases between. In DNA form, the CDR3 reads TGTGCCAGCAGTGAAATCCCGCTCTCTGATGGCTACACCTTC. This encodes CASSEIPLSDGYTF.

This chain uses TRBV23-1 with TRBJ1-1, with unresolved D. TRBV23-1 is recorded as an ORF, its role being uncertain. V lost 6 bases, J lost 0 bases, and 8 bases lay in between. The CDR3 runs to 13 residues. The CDR3 protein is CASSLNMNTEAFF. The CDR3 region has the DNA TGCGCCAGCAGCCTCAACATGAACACTGAAGCTTTCTTT.

This chain links TRBV23-1 with TRBJ2-2; D is possibly TRBD1 (6 bases). TRBV23-1 is given ORF status, its function remaining uncertain. V lost 11 bases and J lost 2, with 15 bases in between. The CDR3 consists of 14 residues. CDR3 sequence: CAPEEQGNTGELFF. CDR3 DNA: TGCGCCCCTGAGGAACAGGGAAACACCGGGGAGCTGTTTTTT.

By its share, this clone is medium-sized (0.01 to 0.1%). V is TRBV11-3 and J is TRBJ2-1; TRBD2 aligns across 7 bases. CDR3 size: 14 residues. In germline, CDR1 is SGHNT, CDR2 YENEEA. Trimming at V came to 5 bases and at J to 2 bases, leaving 3 bases not matched to a gene. The CDR3 spells CASSPGLAYNEQFF. The DNA for the CDR3 is TGTGCCAGCAGCCCTGGACTAGCCTACAATGAGCAGTTCTTC.

The gene calls are TRBV5-1 and TRBJ1-4, with 9 positions matching TRBD1. CDR3 length equals 15 residues. V was clipped by 5 bases and J by 8 bases; unmatched bases: 10. CDR1 and CDR2 (germline): SGHRS, YFSETQ. DNA of the CDR3: TGCGCCAGCAGAGAATTACAGGGGGCGGGAGAAAAACTGTTTTTT. This codes for CASRELQGAGEKLFF. The full variable domain, its missing parts supplied by reference TRBV5-1 and TRBJ1-4, is KAGVTQTPRYLIKTRGQQVTLSCSPISGHRSVSWYQQTPGQGLQFLFEYFSETQRNKGNFPGRFSGRQFSNSRSEMNVSTLELGDSALYLCASRELQGAGEKLFFGSGTQLSVL.

In this sample, this clone turned up a few times. This chain links TRBV11-3 with TRBJ1-5; 8 nucleotides align to TRBD1. From germline, CDR1 is SGHNT and CDR2 YENEEA. The V and J ends lost 1 base and 7 bases, in that order; junction bases with no gene match: 6. The CDR3 totals 15 residues. This chain's CDR3 is CASSLGQGKGQPQHF. The CDR3 coding sequence is TGTGCCAGCAGCTTAGGACAGGGGAAAGGGCAGCCCCAGCATTTT.

This chain uses TRBV6-8 with TRBJ2-2, with TRBD1 identical over 12 bases. CDR1 is MNHGY, CDR2 SAAAGT, per germline. The CDR3 length is 19 residues. With V trimmed by 5 bases and J by 6 bases, 16 bases remained unmatched. This CDR3 reads CASSVPPGQGAEVSGELFF. The DNA for the CDR3 is TGTGCCAGCAGTGTTCCCCCGGGACAGGGGGCCGAGGTCTCCGGGGAGCTGTTTTTT.

This clone was picked up a small number of times. The CDR3 sequence is CASSLFRDTEAFF. The CDR3, as DNA: TGTGCCAGCAGTTTGTTCCGGGACACTGAAGCTTTCTTT. V is TRBV6-8 and J is TRBJ1-1, with unresolved D. The CDR3 is made up of 13 amino acids. Germline CDR1 and CDR2: MNHGY and SAAAGT. Trimming left V 4 bases short and J 3 bases short, with 9 bases between.

This clone is judged medium-sized. The J gene is TRBJ2-7, the V gene TRBV9; a weak D match, TRBD2 (7 bases). Germline CDR1 reads SGDLS; CDR2 reads YYNGEE. This CDR3 contains 14 residues. The V end was cut by 3 bases, the J end by 1 base, with 11 bases between. The CDR3 reads CASSEGEGSYEQYF. The CDR3 nucleotides are TGTGCCAGCAGCGAGGGGGAGGGGTCCTACGAGCAGTACTTC. The complete variable domain, with remaining parts taken from reference TRBV9 and TRBJ2-7, reads DSGVTQTPKHLITATGQRVTLRCSPRSGDLSVYWYQQSLDQGLQFLIQYYNGEERAKGNILERFSAQQFPDLHSELNLSSLELGDSALYFCASSEGEGSYEQYFGPGTRLTVT.

V is TRBV4-1 and J is TRBJ2-7; 7 positions match TRBD2. Germline lookup yields CDR1 MGHRA and CDR2 YSYEKL. V trimming: 4 bases; J trimming: 5 bases; junction bases outside the gene matches: 11. The CDR3 has 15 amino acids. The CDR3 DNA is TGCGCCAGCAGCCTCTGGGCGGGAGCTGGCAACGAGCAGTACTTC. Its translation: CASSLWAGAGNEQYF.